Shown below are 19 T cell receptor beta chains from a single sample sequenced in a study of low-dose radiotherapy and immunotherapy resistance in tumors. Both TCRalpha and TCRbeta chains were reverse transcribed with V-gene-specific primers. TCRs were amplified for roughly 20 PCR cycles with a constant-region primer and V-primer adapter. One entry per CDR3 protein, called by TCRdb with MiXCR from the reads. This sample has 80,000 or so distinct CDR3 sequences, with under 20% found just once. Documented time point: after trial treatment. As for treatment: LDRT plus nivolumab, ipilimumab, low-dose cyclophosphamide and aspirin (RACIN trial). This sample comprised PBMCs, obtained after low-dose radiotherapy plus immunotherapy. These receptors were collected from a male donor with prostate cancer.

This clonotype was observed many times. The chain has TRBV4-3 and TRBJ1-4, with D uncertain. Germline CDR1 and CDR2: LGHNA and YSLEER. The CDR3 runs to 16 residues. V shed 0 bases and J shed 0 bases, with 8 bases lying between them. Written as DNA, the CDR3 is TGCGCCAGCAGCCAAGATTCGGGATCAACTAATGAAAAACTGTTTTTT. It specifies CASSQDSGSTNEKLFF.

Concerning this clonotype: This likely traces to a read error, being one base from a far larger clone. V and J are TRBV10-1 and TRBJ2-1; unclear D gene. The V gene's germline CDR1 is WNHNN and CDR2 SYGVQD (reference sequence). The CDR3 spans 16 residues. CDR3 DNA: TGTGCCAGCAGACCTTTCGGGCTAAGCGAGAAGGGTGAGCAGTTCTTC. Residues: CASRPFGLSEKGEQFF.

About this clonotype: A far larger clone differs by one base, so this is likely a read error. J is TRBJ2-1 and V is TRBV28; no clear D gene. The CDR3 length is 16 residues. In germline, CDR1 is MDHEN, CDR2 SYDVKM. V lost 1 base, J lost 10 bases, and 20 bases lay in between. The CDR3 sequence is CASSLYRERKVYEQFF. The CDR3 DNA reads as TGTGCCAGCAGTTTATATCGTGAAAGAAAGGTATACGAGCAGTTCTTC.

This clonotype was observed at least ten times. The rearrangement uses TRBV6-1 and TRBJ2-7, with 9 bases aligning to TRBD2. Unmatched junction bases numbered 11, after V lost 8 bases and J lost 3 bases. The CDR3 runs 15 residues. The germline V gene encodes CDR1 MNHNS and CDR2 SASEGT. Written as DNA, the CDR3 is TGTGCCAGCGCGTTAGCGGGAGATTCGCGCTACGAGCAGTACTTC. Protein sequence: CASALAGDSRYEQYF.

The chain joins TRBV11-2 to TRBJ1-5, with TRBD1 matching 7 bases. CDR1 is SGHAT, CDR2 FQNNGV, per germline. This CDR3 region has 16 residues. With V trimmed by 1 base and J by 5 bases, 8 bases remained unmatched. In DNA form, the CDR3 reads TGTGCCAGCAGCTTAGGAACGACAGGGTCCCATCAGCCCCAGCATTTT. It yields the protein CASSLGTTGSHQPQHF.

This clonotype was counted at least ten times. V gene TRBV20-1 combines with J gene TRBJ2-7; tentative D call: TRBD2 (7 bases). This CDR3 spans 14 amino acids. Germline V gene sequence: CDR1 DFQATT, CDR2 SNEGSKA (reference sequence). V was trimmed by 5 bases and J by 0 bases, leaving 14 bases between them. The DNA of the CDR3 is TGCAGTGCTGAGGGGGGGAAGAACTCCTACGAGCAGTACTTC. Translated, it gives CSAEGGKNSYEQYF.

This clonotype was seen repeatedly, ten times or more. The chain carries TRBV4-1 and TRBJ1-4; D not resolved. The V gene lost 0 bases and the J gene lost 1 base, with 9 bases spanning the gap. Germline V gene data show CDR1 as MGHRA and CDR2 as YSYEKL. The CDR3 is 16 residues long. CDR3 DNA: TGCGCCAGCAGCCAAGAATTAACAGTAACTAATGAAAAACTGTTTTTT. This sequence encodes CASSQELTVTNEKLFF.

This clonotype has a count of ten or more. This chain links TRBV28 with TRBJ2-3, with D tentatively TRBD1 (5 bases). V was shortened by 4 bases and J by 4 bases, with 9 bases between the two germline ends. The CDR3 covers 13 residues. Germline assignment: CDR1 MDHEN and CDR2 SYDVKM. The CDR3: CASSWGRSDTQYF. CDR3 nucleotide sequence: TGTGCCAGCAGTTGGGGCCGGTCAGATACGCAGTATTTT.

This chain uses TRBV23-1 with TRBJ2-3, with D tentatively TRBD1 (6 bases). Being an ORF, TRBV23-1 has a function that is uncertain. This CDR3 has 15 amino acids. V gave up 2 bases and J gave up 4 bases, with 13 bases separating them. CDR3 bases: TGCGCCAGCAGTCAACGAACAGGGACCGCAGATACGCAGTATTTT. It codes for CASSQRTGTADTQYF.

The rearrangement joins TRBV5-1 to TRBJ2-1; D unclear. Germline CDR1 and CDR2: SGHRS and YFSETQ. This CDR3 has 12 residues. Trimming took off 0 bases at V and 4 bases at J, with 2 bases between the two ends. DNA of the CDR3: TGCGCCAGCAGCTTGGCGTACAATGAGCAGTTCTTC. Residues: CASSLAYNEQFF.

This clonotype was detected many times. This chain connects TRBV4-3 to TRBJ2-1; no reliable D call. V dropped 3 bases and J dropped 0 bases, with 6 bases sitting between them. The V gene's germline CDR1 is LGHNA and CDR2 YSLEER. The CDR3 has 14 residues. The CDR3 is CASSQQSSYNEQFF. CDR3 in DNA: TGCGCCAGCAGCCAGCAATCCTCCTACAATGAGCAGTTCTTC.

CDR3 residues: CASSRISYNEQFF. CDR3 DNA: TGTGCCAGCAGCCGGATCTCCTACAATGAGCAGTTCTTC. The chain recombines TRBV11-2 with TRBJ2-1; D not resolved. This CDR3 has 13 residues. Germline lookup yields CDR1 SGHAT and CDR2 FQNNGV. V dropped 5 bases and J dropped 0 bases, with 5 bases sitting between them. Full variable domain (outside the CDR3, taken from reference TRBV11-2 and TRBJ2-1): EAGVAQSPRYKIIEKRQSVAFWCNPISGHATLYWYQQILGQGPKLLIQFQNNGVVDDSQLPKDRFSAERLKGVDSTLKIQPAKLEDSAVYLCASSRISYNEQFFGPGTRLTVL.

This sequence joins TRBV2 and TRBJ2-2, with D unresolved. The CDR3 length is 16 residues. Trimming removed 6 bases from V and 5 bases from J, with 19 bases in between. Germline V gene sequence: CDR1 SNHLY, CDR2 FYNNEI. The chain's CDR3 is CASRLRWSLGTGELFF. The CDR3 nucleotides read TGTGCCAGCAGACTCAGATGGTCTTTGGGGACCGGGGAGCTGTTTTTT.

This clonotype was picked up a small number of times. This chain joins TRBV6-2 or TRBV6-3 and TRBJ2-7; D perhaps matches TRBD2 (5 bases). The germline gives CDR1 MNHEY, CDR2 SVGEGT. The CDR3 loop spans 16 amino acids. V lost 6 bases and J 4 bases, leaving 22 bases between the germline ends. CDR3 DNA: TGTGCCAGCAGCTACGAGAGCGGCCGGGGTGGTTACGAGCAGTACTTC. Protein sequence: CASSYESGRGGYEQYF.

There are many counts of this clonotype. This chain uses TRBV10-3 with TRBJ2-2, with 9 bases fitting TRBD2. V trimming: 6 bases; J trimming: 5 bases; junction bases outside the gene matches: 10. The CDR3 runs to 16 residues. Germline assignment: CDR1 ENHRY and CDR2 SYGVKD. CDR3 sequence: CAISAPSGTGTGELFF. The CDR3 DNA reads TGTGCCATCAGCGCTCCTAGCGGGACGGGGACCGGGGAGCTGTTTTTT.

On this clonotype: The likely explanation is a read error, given a far larger clone one base away. J is TRBJ1-2 and V is TRBV6-1; D uncertain. Trimming removed 7 bases at V and 4 bases at J, with 16 bases between. The germline V gene encodes CDR1 MNHNS and CDR2 SASEGT. The CDR3 extends over 14 amino acids. The CDR3 sequence is CASNTRESVYGYTF. The DNA of the CDR3 is TGTGCCAGCAACACGCGGGAGTCAGTCTATGGCTACACCTTC.

In this sample, this clonotype turned up once. This sequence joins TRBV13 and TRBJ1-4; maybe TRBD1 (5 bases). The CDR3 consists of 16 residues. Germline assignment: CDR1 PRHDT and CDR2 FYEKMQ (reference sequence). V was clipped by 4 bases and J by 0 bases, with 12 bases between them. As DNA, the CDR3 is TGTGCCAGCAGCTCGGCAGGGCTTTCAACTAATGAAAAACTGTTTTTT. Its translation: CASSSAGLSTNEKLFF.

This clonotype was counted only a few times. The chain couples TRBV20-1 to TRBJ1-4; D possibly corresponds to TRBD1 (5 bases). With 0 bases removed from V and 13 bases from J, the gap between germline ends came to 21 bases. The CDR3 length is 15 residues. Germline V gene lookup returns CDR1 DFQATT and CDR2 SNEGSKA (reference sequence). The CDR3 coding sequence is TGCAGTGCTAGAGACGGGGGGTCTGCTCTTGTAGGACTGTTTTTT. It specifies CSARDGGSALVGLFF.

There are a few counts of this clonotype. Because the CDR3's place on the DNA is in doubt, the DNA is left out and the CDR3 is given as listed by TCRdb. The J gene is TRBJ1-4, the V gene TRBV29-1. A total of 13 residues make up the CDR3, ends included. Looked up from germline, CDR1 is SQVTM and CDR2 is ANQGSEA. CDR3 region: CSVRVSFEKLFFF.